This T cell receptor (beta chain) came from a study of cytomegalovirus exposure and HLA in healthy donors. Study context: Among the 398 genotyped donors, less than 85% were placed in the Caucasian-associated ancestry cluster.

Study-wide results and limits: With later analysis, a missense DCLRE1C variant became linked to TCR beta V- and J-gene trimming. A prior analysis recorded that most TCR beta V segments were productive about 90% or about 30% of the time.

At collection, donors were nominally healthy, but unrecorded immune exposures were probable. A note on this clone: The antigen is unknown.

This CDR3 is built from 16 residues. Unmatched junction bases numbered 7, after V lost 0 bases and J lost 3 bases. Germline-derived CDR1 and CDR2 are SGDLS and YYNGEE. The PCR employed 60 Vbeta primers together with 13 Jbeta primers. Method: immunoSEQ multiplex PCR; TCRdb's copy keeps in-frame clones and lacks some. The ten most abundant clones cover roughly 1% of a sample with 100,000 to 150,000 clones. This receptor was taken from a young man in good health and CMV-seronegative. V and J are TRBV9 and TRBJ2-3; 7 bases map to TRBD2. Material for sequencing was PBMCs. The CDR3 DNA is TGTGCCAGCAGCGTAGACGGGGGGAAGGGGACAGATACGCAGTATTTT. This encodes CASSVDGGKGTDTQYF.